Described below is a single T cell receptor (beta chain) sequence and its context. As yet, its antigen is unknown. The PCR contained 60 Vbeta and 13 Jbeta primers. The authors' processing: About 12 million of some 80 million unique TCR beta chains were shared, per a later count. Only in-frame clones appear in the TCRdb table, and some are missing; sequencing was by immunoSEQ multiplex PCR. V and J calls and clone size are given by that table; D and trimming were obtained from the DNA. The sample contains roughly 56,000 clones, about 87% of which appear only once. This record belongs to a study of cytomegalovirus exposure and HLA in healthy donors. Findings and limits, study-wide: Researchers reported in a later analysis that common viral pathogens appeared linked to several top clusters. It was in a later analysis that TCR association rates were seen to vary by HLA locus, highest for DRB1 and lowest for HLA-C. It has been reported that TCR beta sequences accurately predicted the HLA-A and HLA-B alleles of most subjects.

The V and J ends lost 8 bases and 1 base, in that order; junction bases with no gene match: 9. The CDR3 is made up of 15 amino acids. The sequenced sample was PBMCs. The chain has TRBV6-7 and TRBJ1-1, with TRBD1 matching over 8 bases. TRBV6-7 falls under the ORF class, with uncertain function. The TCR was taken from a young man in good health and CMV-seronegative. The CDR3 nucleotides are TGTGCCAGCGATCCTCAAGGACAGGGGAACACTGAAGCTTTCTTT. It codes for CASDPQGQGNTEAFF.